What follows is one T cell receptor (beta chain) and its context. The specificity of this receptor is unknown. No base-level quality is on record; no much larger clone is a single base apart. These data originate in a study of Graves' ophthalmopathy and Graves' hyperthyroidism (dated by TCRdb to 2017 to 2018). About the study as a whole: Stable hyperthyroidism was defined as no progression to ophthalmopathy within 18 months of follow-up. In total, approximately 130 blood samples were TCR-sequenced: 43 ophthalmopathy, some 80 hyperthyroidism and about 17 hyperthyroidism-to-ophthalmopathy patients. The study used TCR beta repertoire signatures to distinguish Graves' ophthalmopathy from Graves' hyperthyroidism and to predict progression to ophthalmopathy. An independent validation cohort comprised some 19 hyperthyroidism patients and around 16 patients who later progressed from hyperthyroidism to ophthalmopathy. Following sampling, methimazole starting at 30 mg daily was administered to hyperthyroidism patients, and high-dose intravenous methylprednisolone was administered to ophthalmopathy patients. To explore V-J signatures that distinguish ophthalmopathy from hyperthyroidism, a discovery set of about a hundred patients was enrolled, made up of 40 to 45 with ophthalmopathy and roughly 57 with stable hyperthyroidism. In about six hyperthyroidism patients, T-cell repertoires of thyroid tissue and blood were compared.

The hyperthyroidism patients were 18 to 65 years old and newly diagnosed, with a disease duration of less than 2 months. Patients were excluded if they had other autoimmune diseases, uncontrolled infections, pregnancy or lactation. Clinical symptoms, serum thyroxine, TRAb, thyroid ultrasound and orbital computed tomography formed the basis of the diagnosis. Total RNA was extracted using Trizol reagent, and RNA quality was checked on an Agilent 2100 Bioanalyzer. Results and caveats for the whole study, not just this receptor: In validation, the model predicted ophthalmopathy progression with about 71% sensitivity and 72.22% specificity; some 13 predicted patients were CT-confirmed with GO in a median of approximately six months. In cross-validation, the 13-signature model distinguished ophthalmopathy from stable hyperthyroidism with approximately 90% sensitivity and 81% to 83% specificity, and in the test set the corresponding values were approximately 80% and 75%. Most expanded thyroid clonotypes with frequency above 0.001 were also detected in blood, suggesting blood repertoires may reflect the thyroid immune response. No statistical method was used to set the sample size in advance, and the investigators knew which group each participant was assigned to.

TCR beta CDR3 regions were amplified from RNA transcripts for repertoire sequencing. HTBI primers and the Qiagen OneStep RT-PCR kit were used in a first-round RT-PCR, which was followed by a second-round multiplex PCR, size selection and purification. Libraries were sequenced on an Illumina HiSeq2000 using paired-end 100 bp reads. As for the original processing: Reads were processed with SOAPnuke, discarding reads with adapters, uncalled bases, mean Phred below 15, or no exact constant-primer or identifier match. High-quality paired reads were merged with COPE v1.2.5. Each unique nucleotide sequence was defined as a clonotype, and clonotypes were aligned to IMGT TRB V, D and J references with MiTCR v1.1. The analysis was limited to V-J combinations with a frequency above 0.0001, which together covered approximately 99% of repertoires. For each V-J combination, a TCR clonal expansion and chaos score was defined as the ratio of F50 clonal expansion to chaos observed in the TCRdist matrix. Welch's t-statistics and random forest were used to reduce features to about a dozen V-J combinations, which were fed into a naive Bayes classifier. The Morisita-Horn index was used to measure how similar the thyroid and blood repertoires were. Through fastp at Q25 and MiXCR, TCRdb rebuilt clones from the public reads, retaining in-frame beta chains. For every CDR3 protein sequence, its rows merge into one entry that carries the most common genes and DNA. The V and J calls, along with clone size, are taken from TCRdb and not from the paper's own processing. The sample records 560,000 or so distinct CDR3 sequences, 39% of which are singletons. About 4% of the sample is in the top ten clones.

The source is an adult man with Graves' hyperthyroidism. The sample comprised peripheral blood or thyroid tissue (not recorded which).

The CDR3 region: CASSLSSGGPADTQYF. The DNA reads TGTGCCAGCAGCTTAAGTAGCGGGGGACCTGCAGATACGCAGTATTTT. Recombination linked TRBV7-2 to TRBJ2-3; 9 bases in the junction line up with TRBD2. Taken from cysteine to phenylalanine, the CDR3 has 16 residues. The CDR3 DNA has 48 bases and is translated from base 1. Clipping removes 2 bases from V and 4 bases from J, with 7 as the unmatched junction base count. The germline V gene encodes CDR1 SGHTA and CDR2 FQGNSA.